Below, 22 T cell receptor beta chains from the same sample are listed, as sequenced in a study of early T cells in non-severe SARS-CoV-2 infection (dated by TCRdb to the early 2020s). The library was produced with 5' RACE. TCRdb names NextSeq 500 as the instrument used. The public reads were run again by TCRdb, first through fastp at Q25 and then through MiXCR, and only productive beta chains were kept. Records with the same CDR3 protein are collapsed into one entry carrying the most frequent genes and DNA. The sample table contains roughly 72,000 distinct CDR3 sequences; only one count was recorded for about 13% of them. Jointly, the top ten make up around 1.1% of the sample. Sequencing used whole blood. The receptors were sampled from an adult who was a healthcare worker with PCR-confirmed SARS-CoV-2 infection or an uninfected control (not recorded which).

This clonotype was seen ten or more times. The chain employs TRBV7-2 and TRBJ2-2, with D unresolved. The germline V gene encodes CDR1 SGHTA and CDR2 FQGNSA. V lost 4 bases and J 0 bases, leaving 6 bases between the germline ends. The CDR3 contains 14 residues. DNA for the CDR3: TGTGCCAGCAGCTCCGGCCCGAACACCGGGGAGCTGTTTTTT. Its translation is CASSSGPNTGELFF.

This clonotype showed up many times. The chain joins TRBV18 to TRBJ2-5, with D perhaps assigned TRBD1 or TRBD2 (6 bases each). V dropped 0 bases and J dropped 2 bases, with 10 bases sitting between them. The CDR3 runs to 15 residues. The germline gives CDR1 KGHSH, CDR2 LQKENI. The CDR3 nucleotides read TGTGCCAGCTCACCACCGGGGGGCTTACAAGAGACCCAGTACTTC. Encoded protein: CASSPPGGLQETQYF.

This clonotype was seen many times. The chain joins TRBV11-2 to TRBJ2-7, with TRBD2 matching 7 bases. The CDR3 length is 18 residues. Trimming cost V 1 base and J 1 base; bases outside gene matches: 13. CDR1 and CDR2 from the germline V gene are SGHAT and FQNNGV. The CDR3 region is CASSLGRGGSEPSYEQYF. In DNA form, the CDR3 reads TGTGCCAGCAGCTTAGGCCGCGGGGGTTCCGAACCTTCCTACGAGCAGTACTTC.

This clonotype was seen a few times. The rearrangement joins TRBV12-2 to TRBJ2-3; TRBD1 is taken as the D call from the table, unchecked against the DNA. TRBV12-2 is described as a pseudogene. This CDR3 comprises 16 residues. This CDR3 is CASRPPGQNSTDTQYF. The DNA of the CDR3 is TGTGCAAGTCGCCCGCCGGGACAGAATAGCACAGATACGCAGTATTTT.

This sequence joins TRBV6-1 and TRBJ2-1; D may be TRBD1 (6 bases). With 10 bases removed from V and 3 bases from J, the gap between germline ends came to 16 bases. The CDR3 has 14 residues. Germline V lookup: CDR1 MNHNS, CDR2 SASEGT. The CDR3 sequence: CAINLRQDYNEQFF. The DNA for the CDR3 is TGTGCCATCAACCTCAGACAGGACTACAATGAGCAGTTCTTC.

This clonotype was recorded at least ten times. V is TRBV10-3 and J is TRBJ2-1; tentative D call: TRBD2 (6 bases). The germline V and J ends were trimmed by 0 bases and 8 bases, with 14 bases remaining between them. Germline loops: CDR1 ENHRY, CDR2 SYGVKD. This CDR3 spans 15 amino acids. CDR3 in DNA: TGTGCCATCAGTGAGTCCCGGGACTCCGGCCATGAGCAGTTCTTC. Encoded protein: CAISESRDSGHEQFF.

This clonotype showed up just once. The V call is TRBV11-2, the J call TRBJ2-7; tentatively, D is TRBD2 (6 bases). This CDR3 is built from 11 residues. Germline lookup yields CDR1 SGHAT and CDR2 FQNNGV. V lost 5 bases to trimming and J lost 7 bases, with 9 bases between them. CDR3 nucleotides: TGTGCCAGCAGCCAACGGGGGGAGCAGTACTTC. Amino acids: CASSQRGEQYF.

At least ten counts were recorded for this clonotype. The rearrangement joins TRBV12-3 or TRBV12-4 to TRBJ1-2; D is perhaps TRBD1 (5 bases). CDR3 length equals 14 residues. Trimming removed 3 bases from V and 8 bases from J, with 16 bases in between. The CDR3 coding sequence is TGTGCCAGCAGTTTGCGGGTGAGGGGTGAGGGCTACACCTTC. This gives the protein CASSLRVRGEGYTF.

This clonotype showed up many times. V usage is TRBV6-2 or TRBV6-3 and J usage is TRBJ2-2; 7 bases map to TRBD2. CDR3 length: 16 amino acids. In germline, CDR1 is MNHEY, CDR2 SVGEGT. V was pared by 5 bases and J by 7 bases, with 13 bases of the junction left unmatched. The CDR3 protein is CASSPPGGRYDGELFF. CDR3 bases: TGTGCCAGCAGTCCCCCGGGCGGGAGATACGACGGGGAGCTGTTTTTT.

This sequence joins TRBV7-9 and TRBJ1-2; D gene uncertain. In germline, CDR1 is SEHNR, CDR2 FQNEAQ (reference sequence). V was clipped by 7 bases and J by 2 bases, with 5 bases between them. This CDR3 is 11 amino acids long. The CDR3 bases are TGTGCCAGCACAGACAACTATGGCTACACCTTC. As protein: CASTDNYGYTF.

This clonotype was seen a handful of times. The chain joins TRBV29-1 to TRBJ2-7, with D perhaps given as TRBD1 or TRBD2 (6 bases each). V gave up 4 bases and J gave up 5 bases, with 18 bases separating them. Germline assignment: CDR1 SQVTM and CDR2 ANQGSEA. The CDR3 is 14 residues long. CDR3 nucleotide sequence: TGCAGCGTTGCGGAGGGGACAATAGTCCACGAGCAGTACTTC. Its protein is CSVAEGTIVHEQYF.

V and J are TRBV20-1 and TRBJ2-7; 8 positions agree with TRBD1. V shed 5 bases, J shed 2 bases, and the junction held 8 bases outside the gene matches. There are 14 residues in the CDR3. CDR1 and CDR2 (germline): DFQATT, SNEGSKA (reference sequence). As DNA, the CDR3 is TGCAGTGCTTCCCCAGGGGGCCCAACCTACGAGCAGTACTTC. Protein: CSASPGGPTYEQYF.

The rearrangement uses TRBV11-2 and TRBJ2-7; 11 nucleotides match TRBD2. V lost 1 base and J lost 3; bases outside the gene matches: 11. The CDR3 contains 18 residues. Germline V gene data show CDR1 as SGHAT and CDR2 as FQNNGV. CDR3 sequence reads: CASSLGGLAGGRFYEQYF. The CDR3 DNA reads as TGTGCCAGCAGCTTAGGAGGGTTAGCGGGAGGGCGGTTCTACGAGCAGTACTTC. The whole variable domain, filled in from reference TRBV11-2 and TRBJ2-7, reads EAGVAQSPRYKIIEKRQSVAFWCNPISGHATLYWYQQILGQGPKLLIQFQNNGVVDDSQLPKDRFSAERLKGVDSTLKIQPAKLEDSAVYLCASSLGGLAGGRFYEQYFGPGTRLTVT.

This rearrangement joins TRBV12-3 or TRBV12-4 to TRBJ1-2, with D possibly being TRBD1 (6 bases). V lost 7 bases, J lost 4 bases, and 16 bases lay in between. This CDR3 has 14 residues. CDR3 protein: CASILGTPSYGYTF. CDR3 bases: TGTGCCAGCATCCTTGGGACACCGAGCTATGGCTACACCTTC.

This clonotype was counted at least ten times. The rearrangement uses TRBV20-1 and TRBJ1-1, with 8 bases lining up with TRBD1. The V segment lost 0 bases and the J segment 5 bases; nucleotides outside the gene matches: 8. CDR1 DFQATT and CDR2 SNEGSKA come from the germline V gene (reference sequence). CDR3 length equals 15 residues. CDR3 in DNA: TGCAGTGCTAGAGACCCCCAGGGGGCGCGAACTGAAGCTTTCTTT. This translates into CSARDPQGARTEAFF.

This clonotype was observed a few times. The CDR3: CASSLAGTRQYF. CDR3 DNA sequence: TGTGCCAGCAGCTTGGCCGGGACAAGGCAGTACTTC. This chain connects TRBV7-9 to TRBJ2-7, with D possibly TRBD1 on 6 matching bases. CDR1 SEHNR and CDR2 FQNEAQ come from the germline V gene (reference sequence). V lost 3 bases and J lost 9, with 12 bases in between. The CDR3 runs 12 residues.

The V call is TRBV29-1, the J call TRBJ1-1, with 7 bases aligning to TRBD1. The CDR3 is made up of 13 amino acids. The J segment lost 5 bases and the V segment lost 4 bases, leaving 7 bases of the junction unmatched. Germline V gene data show CDR1 as SQVTM and CDR2 as ANQGSEA. The CDR3 coding sequence is TGCAGCGTTGTTAAGGGGGCAAGGACTGAAGCTTTCTTT. Amino acids: CSVVKGARTEAFF.

This clonotype was seen many times. The rearrangement uses TRBV6-2 or TRBV6-3 and TRBJ2-1, with a tentative D call TRBD1 (7 bases). This CDR3 is built from 16 residues. Germline CDR1 reads MNHEY; CDR2 reads SVGEGT. Between the trimmed V and J ends, which lost 0 bases and 5 bases, there was a span of 14 bases. CDR3 sequence (DNA): TGTGCCAGCAGTTACTCGACGGAGGGGGCGGACAATGAGCAGTTCTTC. The encoded protein is CASSYSTEGADNEQFF.

There are many counts of this clonotype. The chain carries TRBV7-9 and TRBJ2-1; D remains ambiguous. Deletions cut 3 bases from V and 10 bases from J, with 13 bases between. This CDR3 contains 13 residues. Germline CDR1 reads SEHNR; CDR2 reads FQNEAQ (reference sequence). The CDR3 sequence: CASSLEDSGEQFF. As DNA, the CDR3 is TGTGCCAGCAGCTTGGAAGACTCAGGAGAGCAGTTCTTC.

This clonotype has a handful of counts. The CDR3: CASSLEVAGGLTQYF. The DNA for the CDR3 is TGTGCCAGCAGCTTAGAAGTAGCGGGAGGTTTAACACAGTATTTT. This chain uses TRBV7-2 with TRBJ2-3, with TRBD2 identical over 10 bases. CDR3 length: 15 amino acids. V lost 1 base, J lost 12 bases, and 10 bases stayed unmatched. Germline V lookup: CDR1 SGHTA, CDR2 FQGNSA.

This clonotype has just a few counts. The chain joins TRBV28 to TRBJ2-7; possible D gene TRBD2, 5 bases. Between the trimmed V and J ends, which lost 4 bases and 5 bases, there was a span of 12 bases. The CDR3 runs to 13 residues. Germline V gene sequence: CDR1 MDHEN, CDR2 SYDVKM. CDR3 coding DNA: TGTGCCAGCAGTTCCAGAGAGGGCCACGAGCAGTACTTC. This gives the protein CASSSREGHEQYF.

This clonotype showed up many times. V usage is TRBV29-1 and J usage is TRBJ1-6; weak D call: TRBD1 (6 bases). CDR1 SQVTM and CDR2 ANQGSEA come from the germline V gene. Trimming left V 1 base short and J 3 bases short, with 10 bases between. This CDR3 contains 15 residues. The CDR3 sequence is CSVEGPGVYNSPLHF. The CDR3 nucleotides are TGCAGCGTTGAAGGCCCAGGGGTCTATAATTCACCCCTCCACTTT.